This T cell receptor beta chain appears in the sequencing data of a study of vaccination and CD4 T cells after COVID-19. Study as a whole: The cells were exposed to overlapping spike peptides originating from SARS-CoV-2, HCoV-NL63, HCoV-OC43 and HCoV-229E for stimulation. Notes on the study in general: 304 of 307 vaccine-specific clones from convalescent patients were spike mono-reactive.

V was trimmed by 3 bases and J by 6 bases, leaving 8 bases between them. The length of the CDR3 is 13 residues. Germline values: CDR1 MNHEY, CDR2 SVGAGI. On this clonotype: Its specificity is unknown.

The study sequenced cultured CD4+ T cell DNA using the Oncomine TCR Beta short-read assay. TCRdb re-called the PCR reads through MiXCR, storing one row per CDR3 protein. The data contain approximately 19,000 distinct CDR3 sequences, more than 55% of them seen just once; the ten biggest clones take up about a tenth. Treatment indicated: roughly 10-day PBMC culture with coronavirus spike peptide pools or control peptides (ViraFEST assay). In the ViraFEST assay, peptide-pool expansion preceded TCR sequencing of expanded clonotypes. Specimen: CD4+ T cells from blood, cultured in vitro. This clonotype was obtained from a human donor who had recovered from COVID-19. The rearrangement joins TRBV6-5 to TRBJ2-2; TRBD2 is a possible D gene (5 bases). DNA of the CDR3: TGTGCCAGCAGTTATCGGGATCCCGGGGAGCTGTTTTTT. As protein: CASSYRDPGELFF.